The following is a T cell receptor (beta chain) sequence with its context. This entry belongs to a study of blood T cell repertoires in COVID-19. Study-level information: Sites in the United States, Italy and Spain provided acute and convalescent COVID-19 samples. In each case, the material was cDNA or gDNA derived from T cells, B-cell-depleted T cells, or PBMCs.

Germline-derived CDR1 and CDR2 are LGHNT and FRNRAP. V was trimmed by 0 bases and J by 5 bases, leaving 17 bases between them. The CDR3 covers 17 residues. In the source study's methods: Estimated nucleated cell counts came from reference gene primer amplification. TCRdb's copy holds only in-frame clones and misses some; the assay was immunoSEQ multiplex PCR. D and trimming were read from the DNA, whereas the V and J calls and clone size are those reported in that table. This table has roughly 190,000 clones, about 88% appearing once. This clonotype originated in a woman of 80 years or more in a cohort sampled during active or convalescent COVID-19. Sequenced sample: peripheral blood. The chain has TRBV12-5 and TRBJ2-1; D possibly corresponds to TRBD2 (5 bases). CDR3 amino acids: CASGLVRISGTNNEQFF. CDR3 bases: TGTGCTAGTGGTTTGGTACGTATCAGCGGAACCAACAATGAGCAGTTCTTC.